These 11 T cell receptor beta chains were sequenced from one sample in a study of regulatory T cells in long-lasting Graves disease. Time point: newly diagnosed GD, antithyroid drugs for less than 3 months. Isolated PBMC RNA provided the starting material for the TCR library. The TCR beta library used iRepertoire HTBI primers with Arm-PCR amplification of CDR3. A single record per CDR3 protein comes from TCRdb applying MiXCR to the multiplex PCR reads. The sample contains about 220,000 distinct CDR3 sequences, roughly 19% of which appear only once. This same sample was also part of a study on T cells in Graves' hyperthyroidism and ophthalmopathy.

The sample here was peripheral blood mononuclear cells (PBMCs), taken at new diagnosis, from a patient treated with antithyroid drugs. Every receptor here comes from a woman aged 25 to 39 with Graves disease.

This chain links TRBV12-5 with TRBJ1-1; D unresolved. The CDR3 contains 12 residues. The germline V gene has CDR1 LGHNT and CDR2 FRNRAP. Deletions cut 6 bases from V and 2 bases from J, with 7 bases between. The CDR3 nucleotides read TGTGCTAGTGGCCCCATTAACACTGAAGCTTTCTTT. Protein product: CASGPINTEAFF.

This clonotype was found a few times. V gene TRBV30 combines with J gene TRBJ1-3; 8 nucleotides align to TRBD1. CDR3 length equals 13 residues. Losses at the gene ends were 5 bases for V and 8 bases for J; bases not matched to a gene: 8. CDR1 is GTSNPN, CDR2 SVGIG, per germline (reference sequence). The CDR3 is CAWGLDRGDTIYF. CDR3 DNA: TGTGCCTGGGGACTCGACAGGGGCGACACCATATATTTT. The full variable domain, completed using reference TRBV30 and TRBJ1-3, is SQTIHQWPATLVQPVGSPLSLECTVEGTSNPNLYWYRQAAGRGLQLLFYSVGIGQISSEVPQNLSASRPQDRQFILSSKKLLLSDSGFYLCAWGLDRGDTIYFGEGSWLTVV.

This clonotype was observed many times. The CDR3 DNA is TGTGCCAGTAGTATAGACCCGGTGAGGTTTGAAGCTTTCTTT. It yields the protein CASSIDPVRFEAFF. The chain uses TRBV19 and TRBJ1-1; unclear D gene. Germline CDR1 LNHDA, CDR2 SQIVND (reference sequence). Trimming removed 0 bases from V and 7 bases from J, with 12 bases in between. This CDR3 comprises 14 residues.

Concerning this clonotype: This may be a read error: a much more frequent sequence differs by one nucleotide. This chain links TRBV18 with TRBJ2-2; tentatively, D is TRBD1 or TRBD2 (5 bases each). Germline CDR1 is KGHSH and CDR2 is LQKENI. This CDR3 spans 12 amino acids. The CDR3 DNA sequence: TGTGCCAGCTCATCCGGGACCGGGGAGCCGTTTTTT. Protein product: CASSSGTGEPFF.

This clonotype was detected many times. V usage is TRBV7-8 and J usage is TRBJ2-6; no clear D. The CDR3 is 16 amino acids. Germline V CDR1 and CDR2: SGHVS, FQNEAQ. Trimming cost V 2 bases and J 0 bases, with 8 bases left between them. The CDR3 DNA reads TGTGCCAGCAGCTTAATCCCCAGCTCTGGGGCCAACGTCCTGACTTTC. This translates into CASSLIPSSGANVLTF.

The rearrangement links TRBV6-2 or TRBV6-3 to TRBJ2-7, with TRBD2 matching over 9 bases. CDR1 is MNHEY, CDR2 SVGEGT, per germline. With V trimmed by 7 bases and J by 5 bases, 15 bases remained unmatched. The CDR3 is 16 residues long. The CDR3: CASTNSGAGGVNEQYF. The CDR3 DNA is TGTGCCAGCACCAACTCGGGGGCGGGGGGGGTCAACGAGCAGTACTTC.

V usage is TRBV6-4 and J usage is TRBJ1-1; maybe TRBD1 (6 bases). The CDR3 runs 14 residues. V gave up 5 bases and J gave up 1 base, with 11 bases separating them. Germline V CDR1 and CDR2: MRHNA, SNTAGT. CDR3 nucleotide sequence: TGTGCCAGCAGTCCGGGACAAGAGAACACTGAAGCTTTCTTT. Translation: CASSPGQENTEAFF.

The sample holds many counts of this clonotype. This chain joins TRBV6-2 or TRBV6-3 and TRBJ1-3; TRBD1 aligns across 7 bases. The CDR3 sequence is 16 residues long. The V and J ends lost 5 bases and 1 base, in that order; junction bases with no gene match: 8. CDR1 and CDR2 from the germline V gene are MNHEY and SVGEGT. This CDR3 reads CASSLHLTGSGNTIYF. In DNA form, the CDR3 reads TGTGCCAGCAGTCTCCACCTGACAGGGTCTGGAAACACCATATATTTT.

This clonotype has a count of ten or more. The chain carries TRBV12-3 or TRBV12-4 and TRBJ1-2; unclear D gene. V was shortened by 4 bases and J by 8 bases, with 14 bases between the two germline ends. The CDR3 has 13 residues. In nucleotides, the CDR3 is TGTGCCAGCAGTTCCCAGGCCGTCCTCGGCTACACCTTC. As protein: CASSSQAVLGYTF.

This clonotype was counted many times. This chain links TRBV6-1 with TRBJ1-1, with 8 bases aligning to TRBD1. Germline assignment: CDR1 MNHNS and CDR2 SASEGT. This CDR3 spans 15 amino acids. J lost 1 base, V lost 6 bases, and 7 bases had no gene match. The DNA for the CDR3 is TGTGCCAGCAGCTTCGGCGACAGGGGGAACACTGAAGCTTTCTTT. Translating it yields CASSFGDRGNTEAFF.

This clonotype was detected ten times or more. The chain has TRBV3-1 and TRBJ1-2; TRBD1 might be the D (5 bases). Germline CDR1 reads LGHDT; CDR2 reads YNNKEL (reference sequence). The CDR3 runs to 14 residues. V lost 5 bases and J lost 7, with 17 bases in between. CDR3 loop: CASSERGTPGGYTF. The CDR3 nucleotides are TGTGCCAGCAGCGAACGAGGGACCCCTGGTGGCTACACCTTC.